A selection of T cell receptor beta chains follows, all from one sample in a study of control samples from healthy donors and cancer patients. Libraries were prepared by immunoSEQ multiplex PCR; TCRdb keeps only in-frame clonotypes and omits some of them. The data contain 150,000 to 200,000 clones, approximately 94% of them seen just once; the ten biggest clones take up 1.3% to 1.5%. The sequencing input was blood. These receptors all come from a woman between 18 and 29 years old in good health. Each CDR3 is given with its conserved first and last residue. D genes are given only for firm matches. Clone sizes are given selectively: once, few, many, or a class where the clone is expanded.

V gene	clone size	J gene	D gene	CDR3 protein	CDR3 DNA
TRBV10-1	-	TRBJ2-7	-	CASSETRGGYEQYF	TGCGCCAGCAGTGAGACGAGGGGCGGCTACGAGCAGTACTTC
TRBV19	-	TRBJ2-2	-	CASSGGPLGGTGELFF	TGTGCCAGTAGTGGGGGACCATTGGGTGGCACCGGGGAGCTGTTTTTT
TRBV19	-	TRBJ2-3	TRBD2	CASRPAGVSTDTQYF	TGTGCCAGTAGGCCCGCGGGAGTAAGCACAGATACGCAGTATTTT
TRBV19	-	TRBJ1-1	-	CASSMMATGTEAFF	TGTGCCAGTAGTATGATGGCAACTGGCACTGAAGCTTTCTTT
TRBV5-4	-	TRBJ1-5	-	CASSSHSGGRSNQPQHF	TGTGCCAGCAGCTCTCACTCGGGGGGGAGAAGCAATCAGCCCCAGCATTTT
TRBV2	-	TRBJ2-3	TRBD2	CASSERSGGPTTDTQYF	TGTGCCAGCAGTGAACGGAGCGGGGGGCCTACCACAGATACGCAGTATTTT
TRBV10-3	-	TRBJ1-5	TRBD1	CAISEPGQHQPQHF	TGTGCCATCAGTGAGCCGGGACAGCATCAGCCCCAGCATTTT
TRBV7-9	-	TRBJ2-7	-	CASSLDRRGRAHEQYF	TGTGCCAGCAGCTTAGACAGGCGCGGCAGGGCCCACGAGCAGTACTTC
TRBV5-4	-	TRBJ2-7	-	CASSLSGANEQYF	TGTGCCAGCAGCTTAAGTGGGGCCAACGAGCAGTACTTC
TRBV4-3	-	TRBJ1-1	-	CASSPSGGSGKPFF	TGCGCCAGCAGCCCCAGCGGGGGATCAGGGAAGCCTTTCTTT
TRBV25-1	-	TRBJ2-2	-	CASSELWTGELFF	TGTGCCAGCAGTGAATTGTGGACCGGGGAGCTGTTTTTT
TRBV27	-	TRBJ2-7	-	CASRRGAGGYEQYF	TGTGCCAGCAGGAGGGGTGCAGGGGGGTACGAGCAGTACTTC
TRBV6-4	-	TRBJ2-5	-	CASAAGLGETQYF	TGTGCCAGCGCCGCGGGGCTGGGGGAGACCCAGTACTTC
TRBV27	-	TRBJ1-5	-	CASTAQGLSNQPQHF	TGTGCCAGCACCGCCCAGGGATTAAGCAATCAGCCCCAGCATTTT
TRBV6-6	-	TRBJ1-1	-	CASTPRAGGNTEAFF	TGTGCCAGCACCCCTAGGGCCGGTGGGAACACTGAAGCTTTCTTT
TRBV5-1	-	TRBJ2-7	-	CASSFGSSYEQYF	TGCGCCAGCAGCTTCGGGAGCTCCTACGAGCAGTACTTC
TRBV19	-	TRBJ2-7	TRBD1	CASSIKGQGSYEQYF	TGTGCCAGTAGTATTAAGGGACAGGGAAGCTACGAGCAGTACTTC
TRBV3-1/TRBV3-2	-	TRBJ1-2	TRBD1	CASSPMGTGGDYGYTF	TGTGCCAGCAGCCCTATGGGGACAGGGGGGGACTATGGCTACACCTTC
TRBV12-5	-	TRBJ2-5	TRBD2	CASGLVFLGLAGVAQETQYF	TGTGCTAGTGGTTTGGTATTCCTGGGACTAGCGGGGGTAGCACAAGAGACCCAGTACTTC
TRBV28	-	TRBJ1-1	TRBD1	CASSTPGQGGTEAFF	TGTGCCAGCAGTACCCCCGGACAGGGAGGCACTGAAGCTTTCTTT
TRBV11-2	once	TRBJ1-1	TRBD1	CASSSRTGVNTEAFF	TGTGCCAGCAGCTCCCGGACAGGGGTGAACACTGAAGCTTTCTTT
TRBV19	-	TRBJ2-7	-	CASSYTRVPSSYEQYF	TGTGCCAGTAGTTATACCAGGGTCCCGAGCTCCTACGAGCAGTACTTC
TRBV11-3	-	TRBJ1-2	TRBD1	CASSPRTGLNYGYTF	TGTGCCAGCAGCCCGCGGACAGGCCTAAACTATGGCTACACCTTC
TRBV2	-	TRBJ2-6	TRBD1	CASSVSGTGGAGANVLTF	TGTGCCAGCAGTGTCTCCGGGACAGGGGGTGCGGGGGCCAACGTCCTGACTTTC
TRBV2	-	TRBJ1-2	-	CASSEYSTPTREGYTF	TGTGCCAGCAGTGAATATTCGACCCCAACGAGGGAAGGCTACACCTTC
TRBV29-1	-	TRBJ1-1	-	CSVDSSRDTEAFF	TGCAGCGTGGACAGCTCGCGGGACACTGAAGCTTTCTTT
TRBV25-1	-	TRBJ1-6	-	CASRRRGTNSPLHF	TGTGCCAGCCGTCGGCGGGGAACTAATTCACCCCTCCACTTT
TRBV10-3	-	TRBJ1-2	-	CAISESTRPGVDYGYTF	TGTGCCATCAGTGAGTCGACTCGGCCGGGTGTCGACTATGGCTACACCTTC
TRBV19	-	TRBJ1-2	-	CASSIIQNYGYTF	TGTGCCAGTAGTATCATTCAGAATTATGGCTACACCTTC
TRBV28	-	TRBJ2-7	-	CASRGQGSYEQYF	TGTGCCAGCAGAGGGCAGGGGTCCTACGAGCAGTACTTC
TRBV6-5	-	TRBJ1-5	TRBD1	CASSYSTGSDQPQHF	TGTGCCAGCAGTTACTCGACAGGGAGCGATCAGCCCCAGCATTTT
TRBV20-1	-	TRBJ2-1	-	CSASETGRYNEQFF	TGCAGTGCTAGTGAGACAGGACGTTACAATGAGCAGTTCTTC
TRBV5-1	-	TRBJ2-5	-	CASSLGGRQETQYF	TGCGCCAGCAGCTTGGGGGGGCGTCAAGAGACCCAGTACTTC
TRBV7-2	once	TRBJ2-3	-	CASSLVGGPYTDTQYF	TGTGCCAGCAGCTTAGTTGGGGGACCTTACACAGATACGCAGTATTTT
TRBV7-2	-	TRBJ1-2	-	CASSKRRERWSYGYTF	TGTGCCAGCAGCAAACGTAGGGAGCGGTGGTCCTATGGCTACACCTTC
TRBV15	-	TRBJ2-1	TRBD1	CATSSRDRVTPHFF	TGTGCCACCAGCAGCCGTGACAGGGTAACCCCACACTTCTTC
TRBV6-5	-	TRBJ1-5	-	CASKLGSNQPQHF	TGTGCCAGCAAGTTGGGAAGCAATCAGCCCCAGCATTTT
TRBV7-8	-	TRBJ2-6	-	CASSPRGTAGANVLTF	TGTGCCAGCAGTCCTCGCGGGACAGCTGGGGCCAACGTCCTGACTTTC
TRBV5-5	-	TRBJ1-1	-	CASHRALNTEAFF	TGTGCCAGCCATAGGGCCCTGAACACTGAAGCTTTCTTT
TRBV9	-	TRBJ1-2	-	CASSPGSSGQGGGYTF	TGTGCCAGCAGCCCGGGATCGAGTGGTCAGGGAGGTGGCTACACCTTC
TRBV21-1	-	TRBJ1-4	-	CASSKCKKLFF	TGTGCCAGCAGCAAATGCAAAAAACTGTTTTTT
TRBV2	-	TRBJ1-1	TRBD1	CASSEALDRVWNTEAFF	TGTGCCAGCAGTGAAGCGCTGGACAGGGTATGGAACACTGAAGCTTTCTTT
TRBV15	-	TRBJ1-1	-	CATSNYQGRDPFF	TGTGCCACCAGCAACTACCAGGGCAGAGATCCTTTCTTT
TRBV10-2	-	TRBJ2-2	-	CASSESVSGAGELFF	TGCGCCAGCAGTGAGTCGGTTTCAGGGGCCGGGGAGCTGTTTTTT
TRBV7-9	-	TRBJ1-2	-	CASSLVIQYGYTF	TGTGCCAGCAGCTTAGTGATACAGTATGGCTACACCTTC